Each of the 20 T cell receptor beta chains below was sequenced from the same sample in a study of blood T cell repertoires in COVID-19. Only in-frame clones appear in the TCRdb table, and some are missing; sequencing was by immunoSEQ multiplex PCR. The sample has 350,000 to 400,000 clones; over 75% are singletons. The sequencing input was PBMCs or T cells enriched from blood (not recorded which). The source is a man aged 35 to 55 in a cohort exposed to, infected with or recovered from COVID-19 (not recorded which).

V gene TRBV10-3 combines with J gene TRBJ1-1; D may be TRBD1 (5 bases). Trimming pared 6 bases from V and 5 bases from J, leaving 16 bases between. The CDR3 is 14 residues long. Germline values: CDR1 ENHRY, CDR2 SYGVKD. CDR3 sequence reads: CAISPGAGRTEAFF. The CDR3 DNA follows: TGTGCCATCAGCCCCGGGGCAGGGAGGACTGAAGCTTTCTTT.

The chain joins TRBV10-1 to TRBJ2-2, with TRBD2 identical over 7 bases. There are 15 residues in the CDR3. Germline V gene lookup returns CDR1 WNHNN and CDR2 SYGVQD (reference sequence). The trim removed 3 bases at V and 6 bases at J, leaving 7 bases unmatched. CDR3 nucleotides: TGCGCCAGCAGTGACAAGGGAGGGTCGTCCGGGGAGCTGTTTTTT. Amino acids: CASSDKGGSSGELFF.

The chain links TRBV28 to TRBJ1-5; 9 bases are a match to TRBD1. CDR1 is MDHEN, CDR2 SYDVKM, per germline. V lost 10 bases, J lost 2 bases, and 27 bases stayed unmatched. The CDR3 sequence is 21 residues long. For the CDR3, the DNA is TGTGCCACCCAACAGGGGCGATGGGCAGTGGGGACAGGGATGGGCAATCAGCCCCAGCATTTT. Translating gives CATQQGRWAVGTGMGNQPQHF.

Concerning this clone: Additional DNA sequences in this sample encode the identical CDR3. The CDR3 DNA is TGTGCCAGCTCACCTGGACAGGGCAGCTACAATGAGCAGTTCTTC. It yields the protein CASSPGQGSYNEQFF. V is TRBV18 and J is TRBJ2-1; 8 bases match TRBD1. Germline CDR1 KGHSH, CDR2 LQKENI. V shed 3 bases, J shed 3 bases, and the junction held 4 bases outside the gene matches. This CDR3 comprises 15 residues.

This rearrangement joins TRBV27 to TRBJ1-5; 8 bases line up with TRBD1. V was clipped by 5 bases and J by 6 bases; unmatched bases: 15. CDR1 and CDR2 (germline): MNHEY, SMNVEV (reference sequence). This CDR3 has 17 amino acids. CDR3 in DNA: TGTGCCAGCAGTACCGGACAGGGTTGGGTTGGGGGTCAGCCCCAGCATTTT. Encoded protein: CASSTGQGWVGGQPQHF.

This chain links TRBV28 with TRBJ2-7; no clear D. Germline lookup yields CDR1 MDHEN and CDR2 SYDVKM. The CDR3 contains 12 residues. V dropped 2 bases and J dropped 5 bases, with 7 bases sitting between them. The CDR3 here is CASSLTPDEQYF. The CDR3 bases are TGTGCCAGCAGTTTAACCCCGGACGAGCAGTACTTC.

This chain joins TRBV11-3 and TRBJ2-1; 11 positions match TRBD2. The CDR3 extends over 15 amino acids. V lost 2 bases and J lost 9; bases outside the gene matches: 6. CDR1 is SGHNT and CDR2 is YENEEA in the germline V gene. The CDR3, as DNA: TGTGCCAGCAGCTTATCTGGGACTAGCGGCGGTGAGCAGTTCTTC. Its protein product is CASSLSGTSGGEQFF.

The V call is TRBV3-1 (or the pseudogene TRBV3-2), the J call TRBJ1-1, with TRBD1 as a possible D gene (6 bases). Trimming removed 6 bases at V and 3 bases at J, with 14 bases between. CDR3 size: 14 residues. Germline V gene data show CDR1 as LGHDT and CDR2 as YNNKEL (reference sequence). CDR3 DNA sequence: TGTGCCAGCAGACGGGGAGAGGGGGACACTGAAGCTTTCTTT. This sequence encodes CASRRGEGDTEAFF.

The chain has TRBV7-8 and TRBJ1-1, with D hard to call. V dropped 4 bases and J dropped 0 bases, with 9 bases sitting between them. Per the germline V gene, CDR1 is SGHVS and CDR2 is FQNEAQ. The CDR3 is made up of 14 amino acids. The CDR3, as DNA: TGTGCCAGCAGCTCCTACGGGGTGAACACTGAAGCTTTCTTT. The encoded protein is CASSSYGVNTEAFF.

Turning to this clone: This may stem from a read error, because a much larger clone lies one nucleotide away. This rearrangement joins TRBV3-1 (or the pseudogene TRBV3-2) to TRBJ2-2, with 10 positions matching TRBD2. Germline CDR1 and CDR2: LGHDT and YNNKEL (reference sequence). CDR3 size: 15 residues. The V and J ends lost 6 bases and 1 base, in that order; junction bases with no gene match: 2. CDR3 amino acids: CASSRTSGNTGELFF. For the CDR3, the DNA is TGTGCCAGCAGTAGGACTAGCGGGAACACCGGGGAGCTGTTTTTT.

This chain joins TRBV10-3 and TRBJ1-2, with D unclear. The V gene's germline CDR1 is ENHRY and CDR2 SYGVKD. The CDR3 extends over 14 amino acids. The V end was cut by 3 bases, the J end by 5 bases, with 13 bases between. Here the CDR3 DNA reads TGTGCCATCAGTGACTCGACAACAGATTATGGCTACACCTTC. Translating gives CAISDSTTDYGYTF.

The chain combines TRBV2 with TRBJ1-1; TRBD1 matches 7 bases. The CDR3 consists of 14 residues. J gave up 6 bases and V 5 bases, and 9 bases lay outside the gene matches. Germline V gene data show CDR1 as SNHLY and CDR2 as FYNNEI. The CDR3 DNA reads TGTGCCAGCAGTACACAGGGGCGCGAGTCTGAAGCTTTCTTT. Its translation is CASSTQGRESEAFF.

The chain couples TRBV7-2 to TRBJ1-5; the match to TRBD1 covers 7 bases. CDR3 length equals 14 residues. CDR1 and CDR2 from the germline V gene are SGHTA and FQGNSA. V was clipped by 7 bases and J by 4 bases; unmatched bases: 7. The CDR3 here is CASTAQGTNQPQHF. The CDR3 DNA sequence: TGTGCCAGCACCGCACAGGGGACAAATCAGCCCCAGCATTTT.

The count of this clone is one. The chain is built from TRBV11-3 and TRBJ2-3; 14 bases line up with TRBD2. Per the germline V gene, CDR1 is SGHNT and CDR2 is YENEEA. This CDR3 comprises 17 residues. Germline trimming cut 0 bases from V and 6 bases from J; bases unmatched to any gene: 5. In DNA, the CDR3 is TGTGCCAGCAGCTTAGAAGTGGGACTAGCGGGGGTGGATACGCAGTATTTT. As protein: CASSLEVGLAGVDTQYF.

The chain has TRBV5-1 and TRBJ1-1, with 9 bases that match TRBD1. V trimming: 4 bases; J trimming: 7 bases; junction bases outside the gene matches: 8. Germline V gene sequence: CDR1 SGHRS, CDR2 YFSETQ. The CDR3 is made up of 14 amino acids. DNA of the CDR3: TGCGCCAGCAGCGCGGACAGGGGCGGAGGTGAAGCTTTCTTT. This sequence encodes CASSADRGGGEAFF. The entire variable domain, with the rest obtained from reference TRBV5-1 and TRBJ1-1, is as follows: KAGVTQTPRYLIKTRGQQVTLSCSPISGHRSVSWYQQTPGQGLQFLFEYFSETQRNKGNFPGRFSGRQFSNSRSEMNVSTLELGDSALYLCASSADRGGGEAFFGQGTRLTVV.

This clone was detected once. The CDR3 bases are TGTGCCAGCAGCTCGCCTTTAGGTGGCGGTTATGGCTACACCTTC. Amino acids: CASSSPLGGGYGYTF. This sequence joins TRBV7-9 and TRBJ1-2; D unresolved. V dropped 4 bases and J dropped 5 bases, with 17 bases sitting between them. CDR3 length: 15 residues. CDR1 is SEHNR, CDR2 FQNEAQ, per germline (reference sequence). Full variable domain (missing parts from reference TRBV7-9 and TRBJ1-2): DTGVSQNPRHKITKRGQNVTFRCDPISEHNRLYWYRQTLGQGPEFLTYFQNEAQLEKSRLLSDRFSAERPKGSFSTLEIQRTEQGDSAMYLCASSSPLGGGYGYTFGSGTRLTVV.

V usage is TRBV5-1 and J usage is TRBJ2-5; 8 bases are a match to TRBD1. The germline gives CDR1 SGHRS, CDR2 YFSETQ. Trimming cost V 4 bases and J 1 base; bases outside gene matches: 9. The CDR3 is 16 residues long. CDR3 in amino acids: CASSSGQGFSQETQYF. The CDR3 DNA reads TGCGCCAGCAGCAGCGGACAGGGTTTTTCCCAAGAGACCCAGTACTTC.

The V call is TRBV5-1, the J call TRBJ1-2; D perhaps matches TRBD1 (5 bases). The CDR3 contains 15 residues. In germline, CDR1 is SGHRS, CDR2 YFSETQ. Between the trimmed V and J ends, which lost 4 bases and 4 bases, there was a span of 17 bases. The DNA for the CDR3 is TGCGCCAGCAGCACAGACAGTCAAGCCACCTATGGCTACACCTTC. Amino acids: CASSTDSQATYGYTF.

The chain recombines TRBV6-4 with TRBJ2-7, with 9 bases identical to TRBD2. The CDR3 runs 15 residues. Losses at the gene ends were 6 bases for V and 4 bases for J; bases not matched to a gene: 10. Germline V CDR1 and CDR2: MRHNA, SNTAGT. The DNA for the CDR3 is TGTGCCAGCAGACACCAGCGGGAGGAATCATACGAGCAGTACTTC. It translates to CASRHQREESYEQYF.

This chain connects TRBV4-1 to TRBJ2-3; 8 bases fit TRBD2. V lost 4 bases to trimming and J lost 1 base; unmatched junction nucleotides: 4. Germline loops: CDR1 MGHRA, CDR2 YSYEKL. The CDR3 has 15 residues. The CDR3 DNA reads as TGCGCCAGCAGCCTACCGGGACTAGGCACAGATACGCAGTATTTT. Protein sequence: CASSLPGLGTDTQYF.